This TCR beta chain stems from a study of T cell repertoires in cytomegalovirus infection. At the level of the study: Alongside well-studied HLA-B-restricted CMV epitopes, recently identified HLA-C-restricted CMV epitopes were also used. Public TCR beta signatures marked donors with CMV infection and the matching HLA.

Study-wide results and limits: Of the TCR beta families, the public ones yielded a cumulative frequency that identified carriers of CMV plus the relevant HLA. It was HLA-C-restricted CMV-specific TCR beta clonotypes that dominated the response ex vivo.

This clonotype was counted ten times or more. Its specificity is not known. The germline CDR1 and CDR2 sequences are SGHAT and FQNNGV. The V and J ends lost 6 bases and 3 bases respectively, with 17 bases between them. CDR3 length equals 15 residues. TCRdb re-called the reads through MiXCR, storing one row per CDR3 protein. The table records around 570,000 distinct CDR3 sequences, around two fifths of them present only once. V is TRBV11-2 and J is TRBJ1-2, with D possibly being TRBD1 (6 bases). The sequenced sample was cultured PBMCs, obtained from culture after CMV antigen stimulation. This TCR came from a human donor in good health (CMV status not recorded). Some clones in this sample may be carry-over from other donors' samples. CDR3 loop: CASSTFRDTYYGYTF. The CDR3 DNA is TGTGCCAGCAGTACGTTCCGGGACACTTACTATGGCTACACCTTC.